The 28 T cell receptor beta chains presented below share a single source sample, sequenced in a study of OX40 agonist ivuxolimab in advanced cancers. Clones were read by immunoSEQ multiplex PCR, and TCRdb kept only the in-frame ones, dropping some. There are roughly 19,000 clones in the sample; around 80% occur only once, and over 12% lies in the top ten. The material sequenced was CD4+ or CD8+ T cells sorted from blood, taken in a trial of the OX40 agonist ivuxolimab. All receptors derive from an adult with an advanced solid tumor such as melanoma, head and neck, liver or kidney cancer.

The chain is built from TRBV14 and TRBJ2-7; D may be TRBD1 or TRBD2 (6 bases each). Germline V gene sequence: CDR1 SGHDN, CDR2 FVKESK. The CDR3 length is 13 residues. The V and J ends lost 4 bases and 6 bases respectively, with 13 bases between them. CDR3: CASSPPGGLEQYF. CDR3 nucleotides: TGTGCCAGCAGCCCCCCCGGGGGCCTCGAGCAGTACTTC.

This CDR3 reads CASSQQRNGNQPQHF. The CDR3 nucleotides are TGCGCCAGCAGCCAACAACGGAACGGGAATCAGCCCCAGCATTTT. The rearrangement uses TRBV4-1 and TRBJ1-5; no definite D call. V lost 2 bases, J lost 4 bases, and 12 bases lay in between. Germline CDR1 reads MGHRA; CDR2 reads YSYEKL. CDR3 size: 15 residues.

CDR3 coding DNA: TGCAGCGTTGGACAGGCAGAAGCTTTCTTT. Its translation is CSVGQAEAFF. The rearrangement links TRBV29-1 to TRBJ1-1; D might be TRBD1 (6 bases). Looked up from germline, CDR1 is SQVTM and CDR2 is ANQGSEA. The CDR3 sequence is 10 residues long. With 4 bases removed from V and 8 bases from J, the gap between germline ends came to 8 bases. The full variable domain, its missing parts supplied by reference TRBV29-1 and TRBJ1-1, is SAVISQKPSRDICQRGTSLTIQCQVDSQVTMMFWYRQQPGQSLTLIATANQGSEATYESGFVIDKFPISRPNLTFSTLTVSNMSPEDSSIYLCSVGQAEAFFGQGTRLTVV.

The chain uses TRBV21-1 and TRBJ2-7; whether TRBD1, the table's D call, matches the DNA was not checked. TRBV21-1 is a known pseudogene. This CDR3 is 16 amino acids long. CDR3 in DNA: TGTGCCAGCAGCACAGGGGGAAAGATGGTGGACTACGAGCAGTACTTC. It yields the protein CASSTGGKMVDYEQYF.

A few counts support this clone. The chain couples TRBV4-3 to TRBJ2-1; 10 bases map to TRBD2. This CDR3 is built from 16 residues. Germline CDR1 LGHNA, CDR2 YSLEER. V gave up 2 bases and J gave up 3 bases; unmatched junction bases: 4. The chain's CDR3 is CASSQLAGVVYNEQFF. In DNA, the CDR3 is TGCGCCAGCAGCCAACTAGCGGGAGTTGTCTACAATGAGCAGTTCTTC.

The chain couples TRBV7-8 to TRBJ2-1; 7 bases align to TRBD2. This CDR3 has 15 amino acids. CDR1 is SGHVS, CDR2 FQNEAQ, per germline. The trim removed 5 bases at V and 4 bases at J, leaving 8 bases unmatched. CDR3 DNA: TGTGCCAGCAGCGCTCTAGCGGATTTTTACAATGAGCAGTTCTTC. Translating gives CASSALADFYNEQFF.

The V call is TRBV15, the J call TRBJ1-1; maybe TRBD1 (6 bases). Looked up from germline, CDR1 is LNHNV and CDR2 is YYDKDF (reference sequence). The CDR3 consists of 16 residues. Trimming removed 0 bases from V and 4 bases from J, with 15 bases in between. CDR3 coding DNA: TGTGCCACCAGCAGAGAAGGGGGGGAGGTTATCACTGAAGCTTTCTTT. Protein: CATSREGGEVITEAFF.

The chain uses TRBV27 and TRBJ2-2; D unresolved. From germline, CDR1 is MNHEY and CDR2 SMNVEV (reference sequence). The length of the CDR3 is 15 residues. Trimming took 4 bases from V and 4 from J, leaving 13 bases between them. CDR3 DNA sequence: TGTGCCAGCAGTTCCCCCGATCGAGGCACCGGGGAGCTGTTTTTT. This encodes CASSSPDRGTGELFF.

This sequence joins TRBV7-9 and TRBJ2-7, with a possible D match to TRBD1 (6 bases). Germline assignment: CDR1 SEHNR and CDR2 FQNEAQ (reference sequence). This CDR3 comprises 18 residues. Trimming stripped 2 bases from V and 3 bases from J, with 23 bases between. DNA of the CDR3: TGTGCCAGCAGCTTAACAAAAACAGGGTCAGGACTTCACTACGAGCAGTACTTC. This translates into CASSLTKTGSGLHYEQYF.

The chain uses TRBV15 and TRBJ2-7; D gene uncertain. The V and J ends lost 0 bases and 5 bases respectively, with 11 bases between them. Germline V gene data show CDR1 as LNHNV and CDR2 as YYDKDF (reference sequence). The CDR3 sequence is 14 residues long. The CDR3 sequence: CATSRDRLRDEQYF. In DNA, the CDR3 is TGTGCCACCAGCAGAGATCGGCTGAGAGACGAGCAGTACTTC. Filled out from reference TRBV15 and TRBJ2-7, the complete variable domain reads DAMVIQNPRYQVTQFGKPVTLSCSQTLNHNVMYWYQQKSSQAPKLLFHYYDKDFNNEADTPDNFQSRRPNTSFCFLDIRSPGLGDTAMYLCATSRDRLRDEQYFGPGTRLTVT.

The chain has TRBV5-4 and TRBJ2-2, with TRBD1 identical over 8 bases. The ends lost 0 bases at V and 3 bases at J; junction bases unmatched: 4. CDR1 is SGHNT and CDR2 is YYREEE in the germline V gene (reference sequence). There are 16 residues in the CDR3. CDR3 nucleotide sequence: TGTGCCAGCAGCTTGGCAGGGGGCGCGGACACCGGGGAGCTGTTTTTT. This gives the protein CASSLAGGADTGELFF.

This clone was recorded once. The rearrangement uses TRBV5-4 and TRBJ2-6; 8 bases are a match to TRBD1. The V gene's germline CDR1 is SGHNT and CDR2 YYREEE (reference sequence). The CDR3 totals 18 residues. Trimming took 1 base from V and 0 from J; bases not matched to a gene: 6. The CDR3 nucleotides read TGTGCCAGCAGCTTGATGTGGACAGGGACCTCTGGGGCCAACGTCCTGACTTTC. The encoded protein is CASSLMWTGTSGANVLTF. Full variable domain (remainder filled in from reference TRBV5-4 and TRBJ2-6): ETGVTQSPTHLIKTRGQQVTLRCSSQSGHNTVSWYQQALGQGPQFIFQYYREEENGRGNFPPRFSGLQFPNYSSELNVNALELDDSALYLCASSLMWTGTSGANVLTFGAGSRLTVL.

This chain joins TRBV7-3 and TRBJ2-7; 12 bases align to TRBD2. This CDR3 spans 15 amino acids. Germline V gives CDR1 SGHTA, CDR2 FQGTGA. With V trimmed by 5 bases and J by 9 bases, 11 bases remained unmatched. The DNA for the CDR3 is TGTGCCAGCAGCCCGACTAGCGGGAGCCTGGGGGCGCAGTACTTC. It translates to CASSPTSGSLGAQYF.

This chain links TRBV27 with TRBJ2-5, with TRBD1 identical over 7 bases. V lost 6 bases and J lost 1; bases outside the gene matches: 8. Germline loops: CDR1 MNHEY, CDR2 SMNVEV (reference sequence). The CDR3 is made up of 15 amino acids. Written as DNA, the CDR3 is TGTGCCAGCAGCCCGATGACAGGGATCCAAGAGACCCAGTACTTC. Translation: CASSPMTGIQETQYF.

The rearrangement joins TRBV4-2 to TRBJ1-2; D gene ambiguous. The CDR3 has 13 residues. Germline V gene lookup returns CDR1 LGHNA and CDR2 YNFKEQ. Between the trimmed V and J ends, which lost 1 base and 7 bases, there was a span of 10 bases. CDR3 sequence: CASSQVDQSGYTF. CDR3 bases: TGTGCCAGCAGCCAAGTTGATCAAAGTGGCTACACCTTC.

The gene calls are TRBV5-1 and TRBJ1-1, with a tentative D call TRBD1 (5 bases). V was pared by 4 bases and J by 0 bases, with 7 bases between. CDR1 is SGHRS and CDR2 is YFSETQ in the germline V gene. This CDR3 has 13 amino acids. Written as DNA, the CDR3 is TGCGCCAGCAGCCTGGGGGTGAACACTGAAGCTTTCTTT. This encodes CASSLGVNTEAFF.

This clone has more than one count but fewer than ten. The rearrangement joins TRBV5-6 to TRBJ2-2; D is perhaps TRBD1 (5 bases). V lost 2 bases and J 3 bases, leaving 14 bases between the germline ends. In germline, CDR1 is SGHDT, CDR2 YYEEEE. The CDR3 has 16 amino acids. DNA of the CDR3: TGTGCCAGCAGCTTCTACCTCCCAGGGTACACCGGGGAGCTGTTTTTT. Its protein is CASSFYLPGYTGELFF.

The rearrangement links TRBV30 to TRBJ2-3, with D perhaps assigned TRBD1 or TRBD2 (6 bases each). The CDR3 extends over 13 amino acids. Germline V CDR1 and CDR2: GTSNPN, SVGIG (reference sequence). The germline V and J ends were trimmed by 7 bases and 2 bases, with 13 bases remaining between them. In DNA, the CDR3 is TGTGCCTTAAGGGGGGACTTCACAGATACGCAGTATTTT. Translated, it gives CALRGDFTDTQYF.

The chain recombines TRBV7-2 with TRBJ2-1; 12 nucleotides match TRBD2. The germline gives CDR1 SGHTA, CDR2 FQGNSA. The CDR3 sequence is 17 residues long. The J segment lost 6 bases and the V segment lost 5 bases, leaving 11 bases of the junction unmatched. The CDR3 DNA sequence: TGTGCCAGCAGCCCCGGGGCTAGCGGGAGGGCTATCAATGAGCAGTTCTTC. Translated: CASSPGASGRAINEQFF.

V and J are TRBV6-4 and TRBJ2-3, with 7 nucleotides matching TRBD2. Unmatched junction bases numbered 8, after V lost 3 bases and J lost 2 bases. The CDR3 spans 16 residues. The germline V gene encodes CDR1 MRHNA and CDR2 SNTAGT. CDR3 nucleotide sequence: TGTGCCAGCAGTGATGGGGCTAGCGGTGACACAGATACGCAGTATTTT. Translated, it gives CASSDGASGDTDTQYF.

V gene TRBV28 combines with J gene TRBJ1-4; D gene ambiguous. Per the germline V gene, CDR1 is MDHEN and CDR2 is SYDVKM. Trimming took 7 bases from V and 0 from J, leaving 12 bases between them. There are 15 residues in the CDR3. CDR3 residues: CASKDGSATNEKLFF. The CDR3 DNA is TGTGCCAGCAAAGATGGGAGCGCAACTAATGAAAAACTGTTTTTT.

This chain uses TRBV28 with TRBJ2-7; 8 bases map to TRBD1. V gave up 7 bases and J gave up 2 bases; unmatched junction bases: 7. The CDR3 has 14 residues. Germline-derived CDR1 and CDR2 are MDHEN and SYDVKM. The CDR3, as DNA: TGTGCCAGCATAGGGACAGGCTCCCCCTACGAGCAGTACTTC. This codes for CASIGTGSPYEQYF.

The chain has TRBV5-4 and TRBJ1-1; possible D gene TRBD1, 6 bases. Per germline, CDR1 SGHNT and CDR2 YYREEE (reference sequence). Trimming cost V 0 bases and J 1 base, with 10 bases left between them. This CDR3 contains 15 residues. In DNA form, the CDR3 reads TGTGCCAGCAGCTTGGCCGGACAGCCGAACACTGAAGCTTTCTTT. It specifies CASSLAGQPNTEAFF.

By proportion, this clone is medium-sized. The V gene is TRBV6-5, the J gene TRBJ1-2; 7 bases are shared with TRBD1. The germline CDR1 and CDR2 sequences are MNHEY and SVGAGI. This CDR3 is 14 amino acids long. After removal of 10 bases from V and 0 bases from J, the junction contained 8 bases not matched to a gene. The CDR3 here is CATWTGEANYGYTF. CDR3 DNA sequence: TGTGCCACCTGGACAGGTGAAGCTAACTATGGCTACACCTTC.

The chain couples TRBV29-1 to TRBJ2-6; D gene unclear. Germline V lookup: CDR1 SQVTM, CDR2 ANQGSEA. V was trimmed by 6 bases and J by 0 bases, leaving 6 bases between them. CDR3 length: 13 residues. The CDR3: CSVGSSGANVLTF. The CDR3 nucleotides read TGCAGCGTAGGTAGCTCTGGGGCCAACGTCCTGACTTTC.

The rearrangement links TRBV10-1 to TRBJ2-1; D uncertain. Germline loops: CDR1 WNHNN, CDR2 SYGVQD (reference sequence). This CDR3 has 10 amino acids. With 6 bases removed from V and 4 bases from J, the gap between germline ends came to 1 base. CDR3 bases: TGCGCCAGCAGATACAATGAGCAGTTCTTC. It encodes CASRYNEQFF.

This chain links TRBV18 with TRBJ2-2; D is ambiguous. Germline CDR1 KGHSH, CDR2 LQKENI. CDR3 length equals 14 residues. Trimming removed 1 base at V and 1 base at J, with 4 bases between. For the CDR3, the DNA is TGTGCCAGCTCACCACAGGGGAACACCGGGGAGCTGTTTTTT. Translation gives CASSPQGNTGELFF. Together with reference TRBV18 and TRBJ2-2, the CDR3 gives the full variable domain: NAGVMQNPRHLVRRRGQEARLRCSPMKGHSHVYWYRQLPEEGLKFMVYLQKENIIDESGMPKERFSAEFPKEGPSILRIQQVVRGDSAAYFCASSPQGNTGELFFGEGSRLTVL.

A few counts support this clone. The chain couples TRBV4-1 to TRBJ2-6, with 10 positions matching TRBD2. Per germline, CDR1 MGHRA and CDR2 YSYEKL. The CDR3 contains 19 residues. Losses at the gene ends were 3 bases for V and 0 bases for J; bases not matched to a gene: 8. This CDR3 reads CASSHLGLADLSGANVLTF. CDR3 DNA sequence: TGCGCCAGCAGCCACCTCGGACTAGCGGACCTCTCTGGGGCCAACGTCCTGACTTTC.